The sample holds one count of the clone carrying this TCR beta chain. Trimming took 1 base from V and 4 from J, leaving 13 bases between them. From germline, CDR1 is SGHVS and CDR2 FQNEAQ. The CDR3 sequence is 15 residues long. Seattle-derived patients entered the study during active infection and were followed longitudinally. Data came from immunoSEQ multiplex PCR; TCRdb stores just in-frame clones and leaves some out. The data show fewer than 60,000 clones, 81% seen once. This record belongs to a study of blood T cell repertoires in COVID-19. At the level of the study: Acute-phase and convalescent COVID-19 samples originated in the United States, Italy and Spain.

This chain connects TRBV7-8 to TRBJ1-2; D unclear. The sample consisted of peripheral blood. The receptor was isolated from a woman aged 80 or over with COVID-19, enrolled during active disease. DNA of the CDR3: TGTGCCAGCAGCTTAGTACCGCAAGCCTCCTATGGCTACACCTTC. Its translation: CASSLVPQASYGYTF.